The entry that follows covers one TCR beta chain sequence. Its cognate antigen is unknown. Using immunoSEQ multiplex PCR, the repertoire was profiled, and TCRdb retains in-frame clones only, with some absent. The profile shows about 80,000 clones, around nine tenths of them singletons. These data originate in a study of graft-versus-host responses after intestinal transplantation. The sequencing here drew on unstimulated CD4+ T cells sorted from spleen or lymph node cells, taken before intestinal transplant. This TCR was sampled from a human donor who received an intestinal transplant.

The CDR3 bases are TGTGCCAGCAGCGAGGGGGCGCAGGGTTCTTATGGCTACACCTTC. Residues: CASSEGAQGSYGYTF. This chain links TRBV28 with TRBJ1-2, with 7 positions matching TRBD1. The CDR3 has 15 residues. Germline values: CDR1 MDHEN, CDR2 SYDVKM. Trimming removed 6 bases from V and 5 bases from J; junction bases left unmatched: 12.